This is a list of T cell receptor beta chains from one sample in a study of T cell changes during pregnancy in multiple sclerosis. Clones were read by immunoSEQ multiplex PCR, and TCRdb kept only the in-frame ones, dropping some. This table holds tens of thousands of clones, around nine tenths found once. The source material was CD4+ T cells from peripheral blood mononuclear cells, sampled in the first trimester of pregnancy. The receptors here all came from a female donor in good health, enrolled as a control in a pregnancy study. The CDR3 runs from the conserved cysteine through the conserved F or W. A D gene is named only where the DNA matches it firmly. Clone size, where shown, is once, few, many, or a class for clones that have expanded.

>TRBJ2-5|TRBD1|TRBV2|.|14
TGTGCCAGCAGTGAAGGCCGGAACAGGGGGACCCAGTACTTC
CASSEGRNRGTQYF
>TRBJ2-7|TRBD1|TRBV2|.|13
TGTGCCAGCAGATTGACAGGGGGCTACGAGCAGTACTTC
CASRLTGGYEQYF
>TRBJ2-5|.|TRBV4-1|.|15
TGCGCCAGCAGCCAGGACCAAGGGGGCCAAGAGACCCAGTACTTC
CASSQDQGGQETQYF
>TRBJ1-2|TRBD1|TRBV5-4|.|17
TGTGCCAGCAGCTTGGCAAGACAGGGGAAAAGGGGCTATGGCTACACCTTC
CASSLARQGKRGYGYTF
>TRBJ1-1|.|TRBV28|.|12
TGTGCCAGCATAGGACAGTCTATAGAAGCTTTCTTT
CASIGQSIEAFF
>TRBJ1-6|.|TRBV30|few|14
TGTGCCTGGAGTGTACAGGCTGTGGGTTCACCCCTCCACTTT
CAWSVQAVGSPLHF
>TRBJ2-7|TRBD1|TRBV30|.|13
TGTGCCTGGAGTGAGGGGGCTGCCTACGAGCAGTACTTC
CAWSEGAAYEQYF
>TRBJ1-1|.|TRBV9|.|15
TGTGCCAGCAGCGCTGGGGGGGCTAGGGACACTGAAGCTTTCTTT
CASSAGGARDTEAFF
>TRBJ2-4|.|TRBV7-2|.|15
TGTGCCAGCAGCTTACAGGGATTGACCAAAAACATTCAGTACTTC
CASSLQGLTKNIQYF
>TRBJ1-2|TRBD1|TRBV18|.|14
TGTGCCAGCTCACCTTCCGACAGGGGTTATGGCTACACCTTC
CASSPSDRGYGYTF
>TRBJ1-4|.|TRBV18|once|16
TGTGCCAGCTCACCCTCCTCCGGACAGCCGAATGAAAAACTGTTTTTT
CASSPSSGQPNEKLFF
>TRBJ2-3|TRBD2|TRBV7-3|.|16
TGTGCCAGCAGCTCTCAGCGGGGGGCCCCCACAGATACGCAGTATTTT
CASSSQRGAPTDTQYF
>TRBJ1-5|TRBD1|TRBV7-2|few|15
TGTGCCAGCAGCCCTCGACAGGGAGCGGATCAGCCCCAGCATTTT
CASSPRQGADQPQHF
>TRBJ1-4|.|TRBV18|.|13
TGTGCCAGCTCACCCTCGGACACTCGGTTATCAGTGTTT
CASSPSDTRLSVF
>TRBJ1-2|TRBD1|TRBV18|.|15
TGTGCCAGCTCACCACCTACAGGACAGGGGGTAACCTACACCTTC
CASSPPTGQGVTYTF
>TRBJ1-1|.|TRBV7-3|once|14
TGTGCCAGCAGCTTAGAGGGAATCGACACTGAAGCTTTCTTT
CASSLEGIDTEAFF
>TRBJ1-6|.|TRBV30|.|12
TGTGCCTGGGACAGGTCGCGCTCACCCCTCCACTTT
CAWDRSRSPLHF
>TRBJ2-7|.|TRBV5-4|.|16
TGTGCCAGCAGCTTCGGGGCGGCAGGGGTCTCCTACGAGCAGTACTTC
CASSFGAAGVSYEQYF
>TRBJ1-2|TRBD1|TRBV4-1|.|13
TGCGCCAGCAGCTTACAGGGGGACTATGGCTACACCTTC
CASSLQGDYGYTF
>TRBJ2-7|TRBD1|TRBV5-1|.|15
TGCGCCAGCAGCTCTTTGACAGGGAGCTCCTACGAGCAGTACTTC
CASSSLTGSSYEQYF
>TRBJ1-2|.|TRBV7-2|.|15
TGTGCCAGCAGCTTAGACGGAATACAGAACTATGGCTACACCTTC
CASSLDGIQNYGYTF
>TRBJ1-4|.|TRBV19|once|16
TGTGCCAGTAGTATGTGGCAGGGTGGAACTAATGAAAAACTGTTTTTT
CASSMWQGGTNEKLFF
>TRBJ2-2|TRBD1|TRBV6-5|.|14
TGTGCCAGCAGGGGGACAGGGGGCACCGGGGAGCTGTTTTTT
CASRGTGGTGELFF
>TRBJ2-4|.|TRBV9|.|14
TGTGCCAGCAGCGTAGGAGCAAACCAGGGCATTCAGTACTTC
CASSVGANQGIQYF
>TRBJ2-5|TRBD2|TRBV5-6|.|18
TGTGCCAGCAGCTTGATCCTAGCGGGGGGCCCGGGAAAAGAGACCCAGTACTTC
CASSLILAGGPGKETQYF
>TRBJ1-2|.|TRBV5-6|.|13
TGTGCCAGCAGCTTGTGGGGGGGCGTAGGCTACACCTTC
CASSLWGGVGYTF
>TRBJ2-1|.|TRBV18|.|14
TGTGCCAGCTCACCAGGAGGGGCCTGGGATGAGCAGTTCTTC
CASSPGGAWDEQFF
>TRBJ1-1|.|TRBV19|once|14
TGTGCCAGTAGTATATGGGGCAGCCGCACTGAAGCTTTCTTT
CASSIWGSRTEAFF
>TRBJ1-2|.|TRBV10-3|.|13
TGTGCCATCAGTGACACGGCGGGGTGGGGCTACACCTTC
CAISDTAGWGYTF
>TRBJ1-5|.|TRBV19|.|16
TGTGCCAGCAACCGGGCCGGAGGGAGTCGCAATCAGCCCCAGCATTTT
CASNRAGGSRNQPQHF
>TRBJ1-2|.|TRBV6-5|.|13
TGTGCCAGCAGTTACTCTTCGCGGCATGGCTACACCTTC
CASSYSSRHGYTF
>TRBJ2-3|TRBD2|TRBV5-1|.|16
TGCGCCAGCAGCTTCCTACCGGGGGGTTATGAAGATACGCAGTATTTT
CASSFLPGGYEDTQYF
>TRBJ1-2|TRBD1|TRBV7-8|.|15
TGTGCCAGCAGCTTATCGTCCGGACAGGGATATGGCTACACCTTC
CASSLSSGQGYGYTF
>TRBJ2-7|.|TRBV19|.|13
TGTGCCAGTAGTAGAGGGCCATCCTACGAGCAGTACTTC
CASSRGPSYEQYF
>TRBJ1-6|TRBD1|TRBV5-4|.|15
TGTGCCAGCAGCTTGAAAACAGGGGAGAATTCACCCCTCCACTTT
CASSLKTGENSPLHF
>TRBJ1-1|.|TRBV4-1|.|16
TGCGCCAGCAGCCAAGAGGCGCGGAGGATAAACACTGAAGCTTTCTTT
CASSQEARRINTEAFF
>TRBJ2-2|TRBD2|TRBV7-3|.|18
TGTGCCAGCAGCTTAAGGGTGACTAGCGGGGGTAACACCGGGGAGCTGTTTTTT
CASSLRVTSGGNTGELFF
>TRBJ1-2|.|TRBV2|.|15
TGTGCCAGCAGTGGTTTCGAAGCTTCTCGAGATGGCTACACCTTC
CASSGFEASRDGYTF